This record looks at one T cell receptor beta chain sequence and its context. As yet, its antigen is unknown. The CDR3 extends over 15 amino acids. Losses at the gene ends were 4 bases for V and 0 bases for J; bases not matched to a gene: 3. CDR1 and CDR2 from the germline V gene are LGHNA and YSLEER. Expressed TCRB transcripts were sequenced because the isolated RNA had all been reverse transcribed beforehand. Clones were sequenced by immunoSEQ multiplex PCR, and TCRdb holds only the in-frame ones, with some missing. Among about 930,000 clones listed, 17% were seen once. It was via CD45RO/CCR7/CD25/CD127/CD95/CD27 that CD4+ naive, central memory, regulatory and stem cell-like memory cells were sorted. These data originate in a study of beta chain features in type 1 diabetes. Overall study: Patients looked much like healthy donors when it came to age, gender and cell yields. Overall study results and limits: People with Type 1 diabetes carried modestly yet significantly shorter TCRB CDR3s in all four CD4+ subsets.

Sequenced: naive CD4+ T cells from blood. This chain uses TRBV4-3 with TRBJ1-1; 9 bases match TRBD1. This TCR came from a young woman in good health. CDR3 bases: TGCGCCAGCAGCCCTCGGACAGGGGTGAACACTGAAGCTTTCTTT. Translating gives CASSPRTGVNTEAFF.